The text below deals with one T cell receptor beta chain. Its specificity is unknown. Patients in the study, people with chemo-refractory metastatic non-small-cell lung cancer, received focal radiation plus ipilimumab CTLA-4 blockade. Trimming cost V 4 bases and J 6 bases; bases outside gene matches: 8. Germline V CDR1 and CDR2: SGHRS, YFSETQ. This CDR3 is built from 15 residues. This sample is part of a study of radiotherapy plus CTLA-4 blockade in lung cancer. Sequencing used immunoSEQ multiplex PCR; TCRdb keeps in-frame clones, though not all of them. The table lists some 110,000 clones, 78% of them singletons. Whole-study findings and limits: The study found tumor-derived TCR clones expanded in blood after radiotherapy plus ipilimumab. Per reports, early blood T cell clone dynamics, plus interferon-beta, forecast response most strongly.

This receptor was obtained from a human donor with non-small cell lung cancer who had a partial response to radiotherapy plus ipilimumab. The rearrangement links TRBV5-1 to TRBJ1-5, with 9 bases matching TRBD1. Material: peripheral blood, obtained from a patient treated with radiotherapy plus ipilimumab. The CDR3 sequence: CASSQTGGTTQPQHF. In nucleotides, the CDR3 is TGCGCCAGCAGCCAAACAGGGGGCACGACTCAGCCCCAGCATTTT.